This T cell receptor (beta chain) was recorded in a study of human T cells and chemical hapten exposure (dated by TCRdb to the early 2020s). General notes on the study: For sensitization, 2% DPC in acetone was applied to a 2 cm by 2 cm area of upper inner arm skin. Patients additionally received weekly therapeutic DPC doses to the scalp throughout the approximately 22-week study period. Patch testing was performed on the upper back with Finn chambers containing 0.01% DPC, and the patch tests were scored after 6 days according to International Contact Dermatitis Research Group standards. Alopecia areata with under or over 50% scalp involvement, alopecia totalis and alopecia universalis were represented in the patient cohort, which was mostly female. Libraries were combined into a pool for sequencing, and differences in TCR yield between samples came mainly from small differences in library volumes within the pool. The study tracked peripheral blood TCR repertoire changes in vivo during primary and secondary sensitization to the hapten diphenylcyclopropenone (DPC) in alopecia patients. Blood samples were taken from patients before sensitization (week 0) and then at 2, 6 and about 24 weeks after DPC sensitization. For TCR sequencing, blood came from 25 to 35 alopecia patients at anywhere from one to four time points (pre-sensitization, 2, 6 and 24 weeks). General study outcomes and caveats: Expanded TCRs formed significantly more large CDR3 similarity clusters than pre-sensitization or healthy control sets, consistent with antigen-driven responses. After repeated subsampling, changes were observed in the strength of the expansion versus patch-test correlation and in the threshold at which the correlation became significant. A positive correlation was found between the number of PT1 expanded TCRs and patch test score, with significance reached at thresholds 8, 16 and 32 but not 4. All patients had alopecia, a presumed autoimmune disease, so their immune response might differ from that of healthy individuals. No change with DPC sensitization was found in the number of TCRs above 1 in 1000 frequency, and no evidence of global repertoire structure alterations was found.

This specimen's time point label, per the study, means: pre-sensitization, week 0. The treatment or condition label here, explained by the study, means: therapeutic diphenylcyclopropenone sensitization with weekly scalp DPC. At every patch-test visit, the blood draw took place before the patch test was put on. Eligible patients were aged 18 to 70, diagnosed with alopecia, deemed suitable for DPC therapy, and excluded if pregnant. Total RNA was isolated from unfractionated whole blood collected in Tempus Blood RNA tubes. This clonotype appeared many times. It has no known antigen specificity. No DNA is shown, since the ends of the CDR3 on it are uncertain; the CDR3 is the one TCRdb lists. Libraries were built with RACE. The sequencing machine was a NextSeq 500. Library preparation attached unique molecular identifiers to individual cDNA molecules for quantitative, reproducible TCR counting. Both TCR alpha and TCR beta chains were sequenced from each blood RNA sample. From the authors' description of their analysis: Samples had a median of about 96,000 TCRs, with a range from roughly 20,000 to 700,000. The Decombinator software suite was used to annotate V, J and CDR3 in the TCR reads. Every sample was subsampled to the same number of TCRs (28,000) for the PS versus PT1 abundance plots. Expanded TCRs were defined as absent before sensitization and observed at least eight times at the 2-week time point. The raw public data were reprocessed by TCRdb itself: fastp quality trimming at Q25, MiXCR clonotype calling, in-frame beta chains only. Rows merge per CDR3 protein into single entries with the most common DNA and genes. It is TCRdb's table, rather than the study itself, that gives the V and J calls and clone size. The sample table shows more than 80,000 distinct CDR3 sequences, and 11% are seen once. The ten biggest clones cover more than 2.5% of the sample.

Specimen: whole blood, collected in connection with sensitization to the hapten diphenylcyclopropenone (DPC). This receptor was identified in a woman aged 60-70 years with alopecia areata. Some clones in this sample may be carry-over from other donors' samples.

The CDR3: CASSFGPGELNEQFF. The chain employs TRBV7-3 and TRBJ2-1; the D segment call TRBD1 is taken from the table without a DNA check. From the cysteine up to the phenylalanine, the CDR3 has a length of 15 residues. For CDR1 and CDR2, the germline V gene lists SGHTA and FQGTGA.